Following are 9 T cell receptor beta chains from one sample sequenced in a study of cytomegalovirus exposure and HLA in healthy donors. Profiling relied on immunoSEQ multiplex PCR, and the TCRdb table lists in-frame clones only, not all of them. The sample carries over 250,000 clones, approximately 83% recorded once. The source material was PBMCs. All receptors derive from a woman younger than 35 in good health and CMV-seronegative.

J is TRBJ1-2 and V is TRBV4-1; possibly TRBD1 for D (5 bases). The CDR3 has 14 amino acids. In germline, CDR1 is MGHRA, CDR2 YSYEKL. Trimming left V 4 bases short and J 3 bases short, with 12 bases between. The CDR3 bases are TGCGCCAGCAGCCCAGGGTTACGGGACTATGGCTACACCTTC. Amino acid sequence: CASSPGLRDYGYTF.

This chain connects TRBV30 to TRBJ2-2; TRBD2 matches 12 bases. The length of the CDR3 is 14 residues. Looked up from germline, CDR1 is GTSNPN and CDR2 is SVGIG (reference sequence). With 8 bases clipped from V and 7 bases from J, the junction kept 8 bases outside the gene matches. Here the CDR3 reads CASRLAGVVGELFF. CDR3 sequence (DNA): TGTGCCAGTCGACTAGCGGGAGTCGTCGGGGAGCTGTTTTTT.

The chain carries TRBV5-1 and TRBJ2-5, with a tentative D call TRBD1 (6 bases). Germline loops: CDR1 SGHRS, CDR2 YFSETQ. This CDR3 spans 16 amino acids. The germline V and J ends were trimmed by 0 bases and 1 base, with 13 bases remaining between them. This CDR3 reads CASSLAGVPLQETQYF. DNA of the CDR3: TGCGCCAGCAGCTTGGCAGGGGTCCCTCTCCAAGAGACCCAGTACTTC.

This chain connects TRBV11-3 to TRBJ2-3, with D possibly TRBD2 on 6 matching bases. CDR3 length equals 15 residues. Germline-derived CDR1 and CDR2 are SGHNT and YENEEA. Trimming pared 3 bases from V and 2 bases from J, leaving 12 bases between. CDR3 region: CASSLGGALTDTQYF. CDR3 nucleotide sequence: TGTGCCAGCAGCTTGGGCGGGGCTCTCACAGATACGCAGTATTTT.

This chain links TRBV6-5 with TRBJ2-1; maybe TRBD1 (5 bases). The CDR3 is made up of 15 amino acids. The V end was cut by 5 bases, the J end by 0 bases, with 11 bases between. Germline lookup yields CDR1 MNHEY and CDR2 SVGAGI. CDR3 region: CASSPRQFSYNEQFF. CDR3 nucleotides: TGTGCCAGCAGTCCGAGACAGTTCTCCTACAATGAGCAGTTCTTC.

This clone was found once. The V and J genes are TRBV18 and TRBJ1-1; D may be TRBD1 (5 bases). The CDR3 consists of 15 residues. V lost 0 bases, J lost 3 bases, and 11 bases lay in between. Per the germline V gene, CDR1 is KGHSH and CDR2 is LQKENI. The CDR3 coding sequence is TGTGCCAGCTCACCACCGGGGCTGACGGACACTGAAGCTTTCTTT. It encodes CASSPPGLTDTEAFF. Using reference TRBV18 and TRBJ1-1 for the parts outside the CDR3, the full variable domain is NAGVMQNPRHLVRRRGQEARLRCSPMKGHSHVYWYRQLPEEGLKFMVYLQKENIIDESGMPKERFSAEFPKEGPSILRIQQVVRGDSAAYFCASSPPGLTDTEAFFGQGTRLTVV.

This chain's CDR3 is CASGYRDVREQYF. In DNA form, the CDR3 reads TGCGCCAGCGGGTACAGGGACGTCCGGGAGCAGTACTTC. The chain recombines TRBV5-1 with TRBJ2-7, with a weak D call TRBD1 (6 bases). V lost 7 bases and J 7 bases, leaving 18 bases between the germline ends. The CDR3 is 13 residues long. Per the germline V gene, CDR1 is SGHRS and CDR2 is YFSETQ. Full variable domain (missing parts from reference TRBV5-1 and TRBJ2-7): KAGVTQTPRYLIKTRGQQVTLSCSPISGHRSVSWYQQTPGQGLQFLFEYFSETQRNKGNFPGRFSGRQFSNSRSEMNVSTLELGDSALYLCASGYRDVREQYFGPGTRLTVT.

The rearrangement joins TRBV7-8 to TRBJ2-7; D may be TRBD1 (6 bases). The CDR3 length is 14 residues. CDR1 is SGHVS and CDR2 is FQNEAQ in the germline V gene. As DNA, the CDR3 is TGTGCTTCAAGCTTAAGGTGGACAGTCTACGAGCAGTACTTC. It yields the protein CASSLRWTVYEQYF. Looking up the rest from reference TRBV7-8 and TRBJ2-7 gives the full variable domain: GAGVSQSPRYKVAKRGQDVALRCDPISGHVSLFWYQQALGQGPEFLTYFQNEAQLDKSGLPSDRFFAERPEGSVSTLKIQRTQQEDSAVYLCASSLRWTVYEQYFGPGTRLTVT.

This sequence joins TRBV9 and TRBJ2-3, with 7 positions matching TRBD1. V lost 4 bases, J lost 3 bases, and 11 bases stayed unmatched. Germline V lookup: CDR1 SGDLS, CDR2 YYNGEE. There are 16 residues in the CDR3. CDR3 in amino acids: CASSPRQGRRTDTQYF. CDR3 bases: TGTGCCAGCAGCCCCCGACAGGGAAGAAGAACAGATACGCAGTATTTT. The full variable domain, with the rest looked up from reference TRBV9 and TRBJ2-3, is DSGVTQTPKHLITATGQRVTLRCSPRSGDLSVYWYQQSLDQGLQFLIQYYNGEERAKGNILERFSAQQFPDLHSELNLSSLELGDSALYFCASSPRQGRRTDTQYFGPGTRLTVL.